Following are 14 T cell receptor beta chains from one sample sequenced in a study of monozygotic twins with inflammatory bowel disease (dated by TCRdb to between 2017 and 2020). The library came from 5' RACE. Sequencing relied on an Illumina HiSeq 2500. The reads went through TCRdb reprocessing, and each CDR3 protein sequence gets one entry with no DNA. The record for this sample contains a few hundred thousand distinct CDR3 sequences. The leading ten clones occupy 2% to 2.5% of the sample. The specimen was blood. Every receptor here comes from a human donor with ulcerative colitis or Crohn's disease, or a healthy co-twin of an affected twin (not recorded which).

CDR3: CASGQPSYEQYF. The chain links TRBV28 to TRBJ2-7; TCRdb indicates TRBD1, and absent DNA this call remains unverified. This CDR3 region has 12 residues. CDR1 MDHEN and CDR2 SYDVKM come from the germline V gene.

The chain recombines TRBV4-1 with TRBJ1-2. The CDR3 extends over 14 amino acids. From germline, CDR1 is MGHRA and CDR2 YSYEKL. This CDR3 is CASSQGLGLYGYTF.

J is TRBJ1-1 and V is TRBV27; TCRdb reports TRBD1, a call that lacks DNA to check it against. The CDR3 extends over 15 amino acids. Germline V gene data show CDR1 as MNHEY and CDR2 as SMNVEV (reference sequence). This chain's CDR3 is CASSVHGAEMPEAFF.

The chain couples TRBV10-3 to TRBJ2-3; lacking DNA, the TRBD2 call made by TCRdb goes unchecked. The germline gives CDR1 ENHRY, CDR2 SYGVKD. The CDR3 covers 19 residues. The CDR3 spells CAISQPKPGTSGSTDTQYF.

This rearrangement joins TRBV15 to TRBJ2-7; TCRdb proposes TRBD2, but this gene call is untestable without DNA. The CDR3 extends over 14 amino acids. CDR1 is LNHNV, CDR2 YYDKDF, per germline (reference sequence). CDR3 residues: CATGPRGRIREQYF.

The chain couples TRBV10-1 to TRBJ2-3; TCRdb's D call of TRBD2 is untestable without DNA. The CDR3 sequence is 16 residues long. Per germline, CDR1 WNHNN and CDR2 SYGVQD (reference sequence). CDR3 protein: CASSRTSGGYTDTQYF.

The chain has TRBV24-1 and TRBJ2-3. This CDR3 region has 13 residues. In germline, CDR1 is KGHDR, CDR2 SFDVKD. CDR3 sequence: CATSDYYTGTQYF.

J is TRBJ1-6 and V is TRBV28; no DNA is available, so the TRBD1 call from TCRdb remains unchecked. The CDR3 has 15 residues. Looked up from germline, CDR1 is MDHEN and CDR2 is SYDVKM. The CDR3 loop is CASSSGSWGNSPLHF.

The chain is built from TRBV5-1 and TRBJ1-1; as DNA is missing, the TRBD1 call by TCRdb cannot be tested. Germline assignment: CDR1 SGHRS and CDR2 YFSETQ. The CDR3 is 14 residues long. This chain's CDR3 is CASSRDRWDTEAFF.

V gene TRBV6-1 combines with J gene TRBJ1-1. Looked up from germline, CDR1 is MNHNS and CDR2 is SASEGT. The CDR3 totals 15 residues. This CDR3 reads CASRPMVLGNTEAFF.

V usage is TRBV27 and J usage is TRBJ1-2; TCRdb proposes TRBD1, but this gene call is untestable without DNA. In germline, CDR1 is MNHEY, CDR2 SMNVEV (reference sequence). This CDR3 comprises 13 residues. The CDR3 loop reads CASSFGPGGGYTF.

This sequence joins TRBV28 and TRBJ2-1; the D gene TCRdb calls, TRBD1, cannot be checked with no DNA. CDR1 is MDHEN and CDR2 is SYDVKM in the germline V gene. CDR3 length equals 14 residues. This chain's CDR3 is CASSLWGTAEVQFF.

This chain connects TRBV5-4 to TRBJ2-1; as DNA is missing, the TRBD1 call by TCRdb cannot be tested. Germline V gene data show CDR1 as SGHNT and CDR2 as YYREEE (reference sequence). The length of the CDR3 is 15 residues. This chain's CDR3 is CASSLGWGPLNEQFF.

The chain combines TRBV14 with TRBJ2-1; there is no DNA to check the TCRdb D call of TRBD1. The CDR3 has 14 amino acids. The germline V gene has CDR1 SGHDN and CDR2 FVKESK. This chain's CDR3 is CASSQWDRRDEQFF.